The T cell receptor beta chain described here comes from a study of blood T cells in healthy people across ages. A J-beta primer mix and a sample-barcoded 5' primer were used in a second PCR of about 7 to 12 cycles. TCRdb reanalysed the 5' RACE reads using MiXCR and keeps one entry per CDR3 protein. The sample lists about 970,000 distinct CDR3 sequences, roughly half occurring once. A remark on this clonotype: Its antigen is unidentified.

Each sample provided at least 5 micrograms of extracted total RNA. General study points: Greater diversity and more naive CD4+ cells were seen in long-lived donors than in aged donors. Measured against age, TCR beta diversity per million T cells decreased in a roughly linear manner.

The CDR3 contains 16 residues. V lost 1 base to trimming and J lost 7 bases, with 19 bases between them. CDR1 is SGHAT, CDR2 FQNNGV, per germline. This sequence joins TRBV11-2 and TRBJ2-5; a weak D match, TRBD1 (6 bases). The clonotype was recovered from a woman aged 55-69 years in good health. Sequencing input: blood. Written as DNA, the CDR3 is TGTGCCAGCAGCTTAGCGAACCCGGGGACATGGGGGACCCAGTACTTC. Its translation is CASSLANPGTWGTQYF.